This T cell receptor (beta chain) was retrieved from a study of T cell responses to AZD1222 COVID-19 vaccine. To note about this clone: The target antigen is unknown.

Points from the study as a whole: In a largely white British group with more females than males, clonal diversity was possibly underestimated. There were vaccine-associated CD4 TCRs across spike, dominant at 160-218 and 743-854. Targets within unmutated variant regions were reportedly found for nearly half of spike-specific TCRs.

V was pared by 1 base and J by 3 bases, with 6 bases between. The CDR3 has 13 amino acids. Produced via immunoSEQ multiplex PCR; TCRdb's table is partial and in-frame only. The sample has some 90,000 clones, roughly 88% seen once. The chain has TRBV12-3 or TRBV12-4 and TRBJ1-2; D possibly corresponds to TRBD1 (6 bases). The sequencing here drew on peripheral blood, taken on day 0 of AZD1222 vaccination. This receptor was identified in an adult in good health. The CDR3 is CASSLEGDYGYTF. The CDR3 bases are TGTGCCAGCAGTTTAGAGGGGGACTATGGCTACACCTTC.